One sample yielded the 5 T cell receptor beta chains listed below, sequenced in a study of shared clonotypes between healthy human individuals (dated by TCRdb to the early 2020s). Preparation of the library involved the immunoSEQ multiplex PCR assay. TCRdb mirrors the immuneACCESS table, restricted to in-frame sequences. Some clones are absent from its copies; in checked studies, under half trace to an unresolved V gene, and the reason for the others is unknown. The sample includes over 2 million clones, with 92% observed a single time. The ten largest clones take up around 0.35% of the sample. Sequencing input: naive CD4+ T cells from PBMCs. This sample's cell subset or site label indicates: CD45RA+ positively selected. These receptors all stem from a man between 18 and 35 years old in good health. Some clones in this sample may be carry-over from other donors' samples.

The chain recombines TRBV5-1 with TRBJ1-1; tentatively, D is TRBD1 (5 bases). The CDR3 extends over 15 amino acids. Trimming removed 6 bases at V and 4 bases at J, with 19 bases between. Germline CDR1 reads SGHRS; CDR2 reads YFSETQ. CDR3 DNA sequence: TGCGCCAGCAAATTTTTTGTGGGGGTGAGCACTGAAGCTTTCTTT. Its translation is CASKFFVGVSTEAFF.

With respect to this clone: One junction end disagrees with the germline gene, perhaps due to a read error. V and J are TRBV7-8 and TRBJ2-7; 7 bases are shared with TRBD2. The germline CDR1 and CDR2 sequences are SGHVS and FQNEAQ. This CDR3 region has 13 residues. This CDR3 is CASSLAVSYEQYF. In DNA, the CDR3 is TGTGCCAGCAGCCTAGCGGTCTCCTACGAGCAGTACTTC. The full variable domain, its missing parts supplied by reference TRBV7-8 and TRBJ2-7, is GAGVSQSPRYKVAKRGQDVALRCDPISGHVSLFWYQQALGQGPEFLTYFQNEAQLDKSGLPSDRFFAERPEGSVSTLKIQRTQQEDSAVYLCASSLAVSYEQYFGPGTRLTVT.

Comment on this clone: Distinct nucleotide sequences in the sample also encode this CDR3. This CDR3 reads CAISESTVTNYGYTF. CDR3 nucleotides: TGTGCCATCAGTGAGTCAACAGTGACGAACTATGGCTACACCTTC. The chain links TRBV10-3 to TRBJ1-2, with unresolved D. In germline, CDR1 is ENHRY, CDR2 SYGVKD. V was pared by 0 bases and J by 2 bases, with 10 bases between. CDR3 length: 15 amino acids.

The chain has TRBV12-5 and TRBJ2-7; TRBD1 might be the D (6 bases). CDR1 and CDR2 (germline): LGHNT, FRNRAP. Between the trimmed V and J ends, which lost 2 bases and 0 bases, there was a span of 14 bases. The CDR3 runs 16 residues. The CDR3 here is CASGLFQGLYSYEQYF. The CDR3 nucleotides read TGTGCTAGTGGTTTGTTCCAGGGGCTTTACTCCTACGAGCAGTACTTC.

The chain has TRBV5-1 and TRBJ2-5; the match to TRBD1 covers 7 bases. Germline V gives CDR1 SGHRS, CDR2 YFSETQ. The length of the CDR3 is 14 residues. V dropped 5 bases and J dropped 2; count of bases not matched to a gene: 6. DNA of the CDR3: TGCGCCAGCAGTCCGGGACAGCAACAAGAGACCCAGTACTTC. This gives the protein CASSPGQQQETQYF.